This T cell receptor (beta chain) was identified during a study of T cell repertoires in aging, cancer and after chemotherapy. Trimming pared 5 bases from V and 6 bases from J, leaving 9 bases between. The CDR3 length is 12 residues. Amplification of TCR beta used genomic DNA extracted from peripheral blood. This clonotype is labeled as medium-sized. Multiplex touch-down PCR with TRB-A/B primers amplified rearranged V-D-J TRB sequences. TCRdb reprocessed the multiplex PCR reads via MiXCR and lists one record per CDR3 protein. The sample lists about 6,100 distinct CDR3 sequences, 25% to 35% seen once, with approximately 30% in the top ten.

This rearrangement joins TRBV12-3 or TRBV12-4 to TRBJ2-3; D might be TRBD2 (5 bases). The source material was blood. The sequence was collected from a human donor with a blood cancer. The CDR3 spells CASSPQRDTQYF. The CDR3 bases are TGTGCCAGCAGTCCCCAGCGGGATACGCAGTATTTT.